This T cell receptor beta chain appears in the sequencing data of a study of blood T cell repertoires in COVID-19 (TCRdb year 2020). General notes on the study: Samples from collaborators originated in the United States, Italy and Spain and spanned both the acute and convalescent phases of COVID-19. The material from the prospective study consisted of cDNA or gDNA derived from T cells, B-cell-depleted T cells, or PBMCs. The dataset comprised deeply sampled blood TCRbeta repertoires from subjects exposed to, actively infected with, or recovered from COVID-19. The repertoires were released in a freely available public database meant as a resource for research on the immune response to SARS-CoV-2. The samples were drawn from two sources: the first 160 participants of the ongoing ImmuneRACE study, and 1,000 to 1,500 subjects contributed by 6 global collaborators. Nearly every sample came with metadata listing a de-identified subject ID, COVID-19 status, age in years and sex. Where HLA class I and class II types were available, the types were taken from metadata supplied by the sample provider, not from assay-based typing.

One collaborating source in Seattle enrolled patients while the patients were actively infected and followed the patients over time throughout the course of disease. The collaborating institutions used their own protocols to collect whole blood in K2EDTA tubes. For TCRbeta analysis, collaborator samples were shipped as frozen whole blood, as isolated PBMCs, or as DNA extracted from either sample type. V has 5 bases trimmed and J has 5 bases trimmed; junction bases matching no gene number 5. Including cysteine and phenylalanine, the CDR3 has 13 amino acids. Just the 39-base CDR3 DNA is kept, in frame starting at base 1. From the germline V gene, CDR1 is SGHRS and CDR2 is YFSETQ. Regarding this clone: The antigen this receptor binds is unknown. The sample holds no much larger clone one base away, and base qualities are not on file.

Findings and caveats that apply to the study as a whole: The quantity of clinical and demographic metadata differed by source and by participant and was supplied without curation.

The immunoSEQ Assay, a bias-controlled multiplex PCR, was used to amplify TCRbeta CDR3 regions from genomic DNA. On the authors' methods: The number of nucleated cells in each sample was estimated from the amplification of reference gene primers within the assay. To quantify the absolute abundance of each unique TCRbeta CDR3 rearrangement, sequence reads were collapsed and filtered. For each sample, productive Simpson clonality was calculated as the square root of Simpson's diversity index over productive rearrangements. This immuneACCESS table, as held by TCRdb, lists in-frame sequences with V and J called but not all clones. Of the missing ones, under half trace to an unresolved V gene in checked studies; the others have no known cause. D and trimming come from the DNA, and the V and J calls and clone size come from that table. Recorded for this sample are about 140,000 clones; about 83% of them occurred a single time. In total, the top ten clones hold less than 9% of the sample.

This sequence originates from a man in his thirties or forties with COVID-19, enrolled during active disease. The sample was peripheral blood. Rearrangement joined TRBV5-1 to TRBJ2-5; TRBD1 aligns with 8 central bases. This receptor has the CDR3 CASSQGAWETQYF. The base sequence is TGCGCCAGCAGTCAGGGGGCATGGGAGACCCAGTACTTC.